The next 20 T cell receptor beta chains were all read from a single sample in a study of blood T cell repertoires in COVID-19. This table comes from immunoSEQ multiplex PCR, and its TCRdb copy is limited to in-frame clones, with some not included. The sample lists fewer than 400,000 clones, 85% to 90% occurring once. The sequencing sample was made of peripheral blood. These receptors originate from a woman between 25 and 40 years old with COVID-19, enrolled during active disease.

This sequence joins TRBV24-1 and TRBJ1-2, with 7 bases matching TRBD1. The CDR3 extends over 14 amino acids. Germline CDR1 KGHDR, CDR2 SFDVKD. The J segment lost 5 bases and the V segment lost 4 bases, leaving 6 bases of the junction unmatched. CDR3 coding DNA: TGTGCCACCAGTGAAGCCGGGACAGATTATGGCTACACCTTC. This translates into CATSEAGTDYGYTF.

The V call is TRBV30, the J call TRBJ1-2; TRBD1 matches at 7 bases. Unmatched junction bases numbered 2, after V lost 1 base and J lost 3 bases. The CDR3 totals 13 residues. CDR1 and CDR2 (germline): GTSNPN, SVGIG (reference sequence). The CDR3 DNA reads TGTGCCTGGAGTGGAGGGGGCGACTATGGCTACACCTTC. This translates into CAWSGGGDYGYTF. Variable domain in full (rest from reference TRBV30 and TRBJ1-2): SQTIHQWPATLVQPVGSPLSLECTVEGTSNPNLYWYRQAAGRGLQLLFYSVGIGQISSEVPQNLSASRPQDRQFILSSKKLLLSDSGFYLCAWSGGGDYGYTFGSGTRLTVV.

The rearrangement joins TRBV14 to TRBJ1-1; D remains ambiguous. CDR1 is SGHDN, CDR2 FVKESK, per germline. The CDR3 covers 14 residues. Trimming shortened V by 4 bases and J by 0 bases, and 9 bases separated the two germline ends. The CDR3 DNA reads as TGTGCCAGCAGCCCTAATGTTATGAACACTGAAGCTTTCTTT. It encodes CASSPNVMNTEAFF.

The chain combines TRBV5-1 with TRBJ1-4; 9 bases match TRBD1. The germline gives CDR1 SGHRS, CDR2 YFSETQ. The V segment lost 0 bases and the J segment 7 bases; nucleotides outside the gene matches: 10. There are 17 residues in the CDR3. CDR3 DNA sequence: TGCGCCAGCAGCTTGGGTAATCCGGGACAGGGTGGTGAAAAACTGTTTTTT. This gives the protein CASSLGNPGQGGEKLFF. Combining the CDR3 with reference TRBV5-1 and TRBJ1-4 gives the whole variable domain KAGVTQTPRYLIKTRGQQVTLSCSPISGHRSVSWYQQTPGQGLQFLFEYFSETQRNKGNFPGRFSGRQFSNSRSEMNVSTLELGDSALYLCASSLGNPGQGGEKLFFGSGTQLSVL.

The rearrangement uses TRBV6-2 or TRBV6-3 and TRBJ1-4, with D perhaps matching TRBD1 (6 bases). Germline V lookup: CDR1 MNHEY, CDR2 SVGEGT. V lost 4 bases, J lost 5 bases, and 17 bases lay in between. The CDR3 runs to 16 residues. The CDR3 nucleotides are TGTGCCAGCAGTTTGGGGGCCTGGGTAGGGAATGAAAAACTGTTTTTT. Translated, it gives CASSLGAWVGNEKLFF.

V and J are TRBV3-1 (or the pseudogene TRBV3-2) and TRBJ1-2; no clear D. Per the germline V gene, CDR1 is LGHDT and CDR2 is YNNKEL (reference sequence). This CDR3 has 14 residues. The germline V and J ends were trimmed by 2 bases and 1 base, with 8 bases remaining between them. Written as DNA, the CDR3 is TGTGCCAGCAGCCAATACGGAGATAACTATGGCTACACCTTC. It is translated as CASSQYGDNYGYTF.

This clone was seen more than once but under ten times. The gene calls are TRBV18 and TRBJ1-2; tentative D call: TRBD1 (5 bases). Germline CDR1 is KGHSH and CDR2 is LQKENI. Trimming shortened V by 5 bases and J by 10 bases, and 17 bases separated the two germline ends. The CDR3 is 13 residues long. The CDR3: CASSTGGERDYTF. In DNA, the CDR3 is TGTGCCAGCTCAACGGGGGGGGAACGCGACTACACCTTC.

The V call is TRBV6-6, the J call TRBJ1-6; TRBD1 matches 9 bases. J lost 10 bases, V lost 1 base, and 8 bases had no gene match. CDR1 is MNHNY and CDR2 is SVGAGI in the germline V gene (reference sequence). The CDR3 runs 16 residues. CDR3 in amino acids: CASSYLQGAKGSPLHF. CDR3 DNA: TGTGCCAGCAGTTACTTACAGGGGGCGAAAGGGTCACCCCTCCACTTT.

V is TRBV30 and J is TRBJ1-5; D is uncertain. The CDR3 length is 18 residues. Trimming removed 5 bases from V and 4 bases from J, with 27 bases in between. Germline V CDR1 and CDR2: GTSNPN, SVGIG (reference sequence). CDR3 residues: CAWSGEGSFRDLNQPQHF. The CDR3 DNA reads TGTGCCTGGTCAGGAGAGGGAAGCTTTCGGGATCTTAATCAGCCCCAGCATTTT.

This clone appeared a single time. The rearrangement uses TRBV13 and TRBJ2-2, with TRBD2 matching over 7 bases. Trimming took 4 bases from V and 2 from J; bases not matched to a gene: 4. The CDR3 loop spans 15 amino acids. Germline CDR1 is PRHDT and CDR2 is FYEKMQ (reference sequence). CDR3 in DNA: TGTGCCAGCAGCTGGCCGGGACTAAACACCGGGGAGCTGTTTTTT. This sequence encodes CASSWPGLNTGELFF. Filled out from reference TRBV13 and TRBJ2-2, the complete variable domain reads AAGVIQSPRHLIKEKRETATLKCYPIPRHDTVYWYQQGPGQDPQFLISFYEKMQSDKGSIPDRFSAQQFSDYHSELNMSSLELGDSALYFCASSWPGLNTGELFFGEGSRLTVL.

Notes on this clone: This CDR3 is also generated by other DNA sequences in the sample. The chain couples TRBV10-3 to TRBJ1-6, with 10 nucleotides matching TRBD1. This CDR3 is 15 amino acids long. Germline CDR1 and CDR2: ENHRY and SYGVKD. V was pared by 3 bases and J by 5 bases, with 1 base of the junction left unmatched. The CDR3 sequence: CAISEGTGDNSPLHF. DNA of the CDR3: TGTGCCATCAGTGAAGGGACAGGGGATAATTCACCCCTCCACTTT.

In its sample, this clone was seen a few times. This CDR3 is CAISERAYEQYF. Here the CDR3 DNA reads TGTGCCATCTCGGAGCGGGCCTACGAGCAGTACTTC. This rearrangement joins TRBV10-3 to TRBJ2-7, with D possibly matching TRBD2 (6 bases). In germline, CDR1 is ENHRY, CDR2 SYGVKD. Trimming cost V 8 bases and J 2 bases, with 10 bases left between them. The length of the CDR3 is 12 residues.

The chain couples TRBV9 to TRBJ2-3; a weak D match, TRBD2 (6 bases). This CDR3 spans 15 amino acids. V gave up 0 bases and J gave up 0 bases, with 8 bases separating them. The germline V gene encodes CDR1 SGDLS and CDR2 YYNGEE. The CDR3: CASSVVGGSTDTQYF. CDR3 in DNA: TGTGCCAGCAGCGTAGTCGGGGGTAGCACAGATACGCAGTATTTT.

The V call is TRBV11-2, the J call TRBJ1-3, with a tentative D call TRBD1 (6 bases). The CDR3 is 16 residues long. With 1 base removed from V and 7 bases from J, the gap between germline ends came to 17 bases. Germline V gene sequence: CDR1 SGHAT, CDR2 FQNNGV. The CDR3: CASSLGWAGESNTIYF. CDR3 DNA: TGTGCCAGCAGCTTAGGGTGGGCAGGGGAGAGCAACACCATATATTTT.

The chain combines TRBV4-1 with TRBJ1-1; TRBD1 aligns across 12 bases. Germline V lookup: CDR1 MGHRA, CDR2 YSYEKL. CDR3 length equals 19 residues. V lost 0 bases to trimming and J lost 4 bases; unmatched junction nucleotides: 12. Here the CDR3 DNA reads TGCGCCAGCAGCCAAGATTCGGGCCGGGACAGGGGGCCTGGCACTGAAGCTTTCTTT. Its translation is CASSQDSGRDRGPGTEAFF.

This clone came up once. The gene calls are TRBV18 and TRBJ1-1; a possible D gene is TRBD1 (5 bases). Per germline, CDR1 KGHSH and CDR2 LQKENI. The ends were cut back, 3 bases at V and 7 bases at J, with 9 bases in the middle. The CDR3 is 12 residues long. CDR3: CASSPKGDEAFF. The CDR3 nucleotides read TGTGCCAGCTCACCGAAAGGGGATGAAGCTTTCTTT. The variable domain in full, completed from reference TRBV18 and TRBJ1-1, reads NAGVMQNPRHLVRRRGQEARLRCSPMKGHSHVYWYRQLPEEGLKFMVYLQKENIIDESGMPKERFSAEFPKEGPSILRIQQVVRGDSAAYFCASSPKGDEAFFGQGTRLTVV.

V is TRBV28 and J is TRBJ2-2; 9 nucleotides agree with TRBD2. Unmatched junction bases numbered 2, after V lost 3 bases and J lost 6 bases. Germline V gene data show CDR1 as MDHEN and CDR2 as SYDVKM. The CDR3 consists of 14 residues. This CDR3 is CASSLVAGAGELFF. The DNA of the CDR3 is TGTGCCAGCAGTTTGGTAGCGGGAGCCGGGGAGCTGTTTTTT.

This chain connects TRBV4-1 to TRBJ1-2, with 9 bases matching TRBD1. Germline CDR1 MGHRA, CDR2 YSYEKL. V gave up 4 bases and J gave up 7 bases; unmatched junction bases: 16. CDR3 size: 17 residues. The CDR3 DNA follows: TGCGCCAGCAGCCGCCCGGGACAGGGCCCCGGAGGGGGTGGCTACACCTTC. It specifies CASSRPGQGPGGGGYTF.

This rearrangement joins TRBV6-5 to TRBJ1-1, with 8 bases that match TRBD1. CDR1 is MNHEY and CDR2 is SVGAGI in the germline V gene. This CDR3 spans 13 amino acids. Losses at the gene ends were 5 bases for V and 4 bases for J; bases not matched to a gene: 3. CDR3: CASSTGGFTEAFF. CDR3 DNA: TGTGCCAGCAGTACAGGGGGGTTCACTGAAGCTTTCTTT.

CDR3 sequence reads: CASSSRTTGINEKLFF. CDR3 nucleotide sequence: TGTGCCAGCAGCTCGAGGACGACAGGGATTAATGAAAAACTGTTTTTT. The chain links TRBV7-8 to TRBJ1-4; TRBD1 agrees at 7 bases. CDR3 length: 16 residues. The V gene end was trimmed by 4 bases and the J gene end by 4 bases; junction bases not matched to a gene: 9. From germline, CDR1 is SGHVS and CDR2 FQNEAQ.